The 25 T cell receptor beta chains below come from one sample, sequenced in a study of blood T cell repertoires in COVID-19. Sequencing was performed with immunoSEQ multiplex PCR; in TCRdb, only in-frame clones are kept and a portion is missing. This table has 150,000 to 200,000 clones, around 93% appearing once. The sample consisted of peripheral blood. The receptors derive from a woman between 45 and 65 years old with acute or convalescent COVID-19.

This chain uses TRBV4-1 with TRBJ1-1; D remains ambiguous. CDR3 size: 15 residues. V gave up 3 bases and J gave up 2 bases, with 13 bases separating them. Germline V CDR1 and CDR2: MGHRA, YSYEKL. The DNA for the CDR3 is TGCGCCAGCAGCCAGGTCGGACGGGAAAACACTGAAGCTTTCTTT. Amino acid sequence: CASSQVGRENTEAFF.

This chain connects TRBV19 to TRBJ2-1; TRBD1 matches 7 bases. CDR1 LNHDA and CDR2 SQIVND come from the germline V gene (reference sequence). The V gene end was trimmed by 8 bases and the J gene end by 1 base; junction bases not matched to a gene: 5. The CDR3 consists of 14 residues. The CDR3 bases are TGTGCCAGTGTTAGGACAGGATCCTACAATGAGCAGTTCTTC. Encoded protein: CASVRTGSYNEQFF.

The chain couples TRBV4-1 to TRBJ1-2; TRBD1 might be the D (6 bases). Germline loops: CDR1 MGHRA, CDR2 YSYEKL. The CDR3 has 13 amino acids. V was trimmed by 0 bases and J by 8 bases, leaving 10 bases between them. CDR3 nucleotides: TGCGCCAGCAGCCAAGATCGGGACACAGGCTACACCTTC. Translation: CASSQDRDTGYTF.

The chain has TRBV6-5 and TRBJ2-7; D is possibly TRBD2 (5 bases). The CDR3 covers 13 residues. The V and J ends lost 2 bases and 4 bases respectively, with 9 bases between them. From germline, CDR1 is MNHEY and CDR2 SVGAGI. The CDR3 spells CASSYPGDYEQYF. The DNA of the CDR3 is TGTGCCAGCAGTTACCCCGGGGATTACGAGCAGTACTTC.

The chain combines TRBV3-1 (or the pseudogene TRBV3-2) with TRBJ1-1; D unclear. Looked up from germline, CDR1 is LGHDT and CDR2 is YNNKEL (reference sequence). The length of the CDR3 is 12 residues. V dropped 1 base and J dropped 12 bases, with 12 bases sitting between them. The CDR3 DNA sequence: TGTGCCAGCAGCCAAGGAGCTACGAGGTCTTTCTTT. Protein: CASSQGATRSFF.

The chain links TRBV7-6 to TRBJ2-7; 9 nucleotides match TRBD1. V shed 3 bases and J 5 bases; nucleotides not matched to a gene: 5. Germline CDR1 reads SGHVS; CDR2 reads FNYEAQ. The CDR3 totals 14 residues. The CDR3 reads CASSLGQGVDEQYF. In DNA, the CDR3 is TGTGCCAGCAGCTTGGGACAGGGAGTGGACGAGCAGTACTTC.

The CDR3, as DNA: TGTGCCAGCAGCCAGGGGAGTAAGTACGAGCAGTACTTC. It yields the protein CASSQGSKYEQYF. V and J are TRBV6-5 and TRBJ2-7; D perhaps matches TRBD1 (6 bases). V lost 6 bases, J lost 4 bases, and 13 bases lay in between. Per the germline V gene, CDR1 is MNHEY and CDR2 is SVGAGI. The CDR3 covers 13 residues.

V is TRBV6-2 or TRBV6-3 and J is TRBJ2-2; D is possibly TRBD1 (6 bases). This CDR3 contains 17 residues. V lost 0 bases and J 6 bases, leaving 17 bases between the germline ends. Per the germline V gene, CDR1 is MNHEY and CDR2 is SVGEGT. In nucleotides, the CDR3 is TGTGCCAGCAGTTACTCCCGACAGGTTTCCACCGCCGGGGAGCTGTTTTTT. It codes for CASSYSRQVSTAGELFF.

CDR3: CASRPKEVVNEQFF. The CDR3 bases are TGTGCCAGCAGACCAAAGGAGGTGGTGAATGAGCAGTTCTTC. V is TRBV2 and J is TRBJ2-1; TRBD2 might be the D (5 bases). There are 14 residues in the CDR3. The ends were cut back, 6 bases at V and 7 bases at J, with 16 bases in the middle. Germline assignment: CDR1 SNHLY and CDR2 FYNNEI.

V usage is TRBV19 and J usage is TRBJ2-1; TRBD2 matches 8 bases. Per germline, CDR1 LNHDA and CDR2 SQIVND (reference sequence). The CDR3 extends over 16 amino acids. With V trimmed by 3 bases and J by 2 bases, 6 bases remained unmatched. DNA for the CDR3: TGTGCCAGTAGTATTAGCCTAGCGGGTGCCTACAATGAGCAGTTCTTC. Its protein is CASSISLAGAYNEQFF.

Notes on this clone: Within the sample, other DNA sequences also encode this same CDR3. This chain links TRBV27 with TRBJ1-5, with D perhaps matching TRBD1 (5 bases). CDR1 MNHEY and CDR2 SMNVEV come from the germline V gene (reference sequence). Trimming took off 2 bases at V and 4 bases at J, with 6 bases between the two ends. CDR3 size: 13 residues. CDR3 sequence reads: CASSLRGNQPQHF. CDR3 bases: TGTGCCAGCAGTTTAAGGGGAAATCAGCCCCAGCATTTT.

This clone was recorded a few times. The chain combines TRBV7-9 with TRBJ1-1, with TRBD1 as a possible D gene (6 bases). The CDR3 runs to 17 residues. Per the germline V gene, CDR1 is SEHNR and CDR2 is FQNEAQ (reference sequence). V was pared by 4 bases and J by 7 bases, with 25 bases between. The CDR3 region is CASSSPPADRSKFEAFF. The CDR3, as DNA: TGTGCCAGCAGCTCGCCCCCCGCAGACAGGTCTAAATTTGAAGCTTTCTTT.

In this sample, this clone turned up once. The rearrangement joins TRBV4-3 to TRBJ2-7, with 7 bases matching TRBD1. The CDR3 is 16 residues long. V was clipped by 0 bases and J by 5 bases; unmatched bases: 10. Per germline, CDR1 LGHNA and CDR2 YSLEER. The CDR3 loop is CASSQDRQGDNNEQYF. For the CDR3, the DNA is TGCGCCAGCAGCCAAGATCGTCAGGGGGATAACAACGAGCAGTACTTC.

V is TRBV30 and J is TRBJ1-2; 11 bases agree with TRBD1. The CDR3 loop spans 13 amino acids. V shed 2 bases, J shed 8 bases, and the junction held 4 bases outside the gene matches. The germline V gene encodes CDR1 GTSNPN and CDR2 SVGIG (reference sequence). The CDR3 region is CAWSRDRGEGYTF. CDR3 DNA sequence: TGTGCCTGGAGTCGGGACAGGGGGGAAGGCTACACCTTC.

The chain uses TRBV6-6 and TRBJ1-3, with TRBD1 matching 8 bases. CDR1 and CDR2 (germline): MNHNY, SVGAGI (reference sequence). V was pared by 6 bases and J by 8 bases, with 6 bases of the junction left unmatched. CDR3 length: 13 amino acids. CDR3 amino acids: CASREQGAYTIYF. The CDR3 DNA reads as TGTGCCAGCAGAGAGCAGGGGGCCTACACCATATATTTT.

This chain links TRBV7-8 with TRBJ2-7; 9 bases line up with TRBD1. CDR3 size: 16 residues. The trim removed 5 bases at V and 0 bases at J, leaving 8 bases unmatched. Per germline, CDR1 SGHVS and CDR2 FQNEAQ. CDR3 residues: CASSPRDRAISYEQYF. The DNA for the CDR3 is TGTGCCAGCAGCCCAAGGGACAGGGCGATCTCCTACGAGCAGTACTTC.

The CDR3 here is CASSFGETYSYEQYF. For the CDR3, the DNA is TGTGCCAGCAGCTTCGGGGAGACGTACTCCTACGAGCAGTACTTC. The V call is TRBV7-9, the J call TRBJ2-7; a weak D match, TRBD2 (5 bases). In germline, CDR1 is SEHNR, CDR2 FQNEAQ (reference sequence). The V end lost 3 bases, the J end lost 0 bases, and 12 bases lay between the germline ends. This CDR3 comprises 15 residues.

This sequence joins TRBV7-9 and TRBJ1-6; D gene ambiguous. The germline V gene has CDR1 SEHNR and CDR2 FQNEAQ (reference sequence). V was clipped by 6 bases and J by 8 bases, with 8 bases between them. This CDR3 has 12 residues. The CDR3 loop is CASREEDSPLHF. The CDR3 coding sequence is TGTGCCAGCAGGGAGGAAGATTCACCCCTCCACTTT.

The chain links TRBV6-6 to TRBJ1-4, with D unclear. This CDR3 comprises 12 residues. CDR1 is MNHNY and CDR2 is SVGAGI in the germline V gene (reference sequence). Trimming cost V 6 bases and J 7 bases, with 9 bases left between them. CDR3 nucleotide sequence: TGTGCCAGCAGGCACCGGGGTGAAAAACTGTTTTTT. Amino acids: CASRHRGEKLFF.

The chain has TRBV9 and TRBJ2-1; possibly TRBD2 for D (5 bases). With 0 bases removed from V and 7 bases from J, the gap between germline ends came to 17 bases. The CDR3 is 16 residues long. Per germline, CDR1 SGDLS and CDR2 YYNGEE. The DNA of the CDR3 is TGTGCCAGCAGCGTAGACGGGGTTGCACCTACTAATGAGCAGTTCTTC. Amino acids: CASSVDGVAPTNEQFF.

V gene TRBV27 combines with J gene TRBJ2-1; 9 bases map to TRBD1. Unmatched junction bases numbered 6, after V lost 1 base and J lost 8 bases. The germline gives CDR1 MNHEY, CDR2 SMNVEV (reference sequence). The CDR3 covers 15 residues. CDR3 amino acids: CASSLYSGQGYEQFF. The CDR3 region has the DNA TGTGCCAGCAGTTTATATTCGGGACAGGGATATGAGCAGTTCTTC.

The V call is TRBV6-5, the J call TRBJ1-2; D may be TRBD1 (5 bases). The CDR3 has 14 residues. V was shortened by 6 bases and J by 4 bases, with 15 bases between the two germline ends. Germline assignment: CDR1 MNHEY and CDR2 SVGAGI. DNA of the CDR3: TGTGCCAGCAGCTCGGGGGGACGGGGCTATGGCTACACCTTC. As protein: CASSSGGRGYGYTF.

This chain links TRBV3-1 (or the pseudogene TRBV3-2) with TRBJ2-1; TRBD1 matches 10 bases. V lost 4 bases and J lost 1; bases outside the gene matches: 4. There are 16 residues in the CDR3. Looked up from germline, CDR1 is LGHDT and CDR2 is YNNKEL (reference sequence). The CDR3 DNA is TGTGCCAGCAGCCCGCCGGGACAGGGGTCCTACAATGAGCAGTTCTTC. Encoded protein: CASSPPGQGSYNEQFF.

The DNA of the CDR3 is TGTGCCAGCAGTCGCGGTGCAGTTCTTAACTACACCTTC. Protein: CASSRGAVLNYTF. The chain joins TRBV7-2 to TRBJ1-2; D is uncertain. The CDR3 spans 13 residues. CDR1 is SGHTA and CDR2 is FQGNSA in the germline V gene. Trimming left V 6 bases short and J 10 bases short, with 18 bases between.

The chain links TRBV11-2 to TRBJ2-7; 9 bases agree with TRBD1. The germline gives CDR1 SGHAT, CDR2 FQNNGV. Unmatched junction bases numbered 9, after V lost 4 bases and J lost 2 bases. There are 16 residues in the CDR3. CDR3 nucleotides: TGTGCCAGCAGCTGGGCCTCGGGACAGGGTCCCTACGAGCAGTACTTC. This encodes CASSWASGQGPYEQYF.